The 3 T cell receptor beta chains below come from one sample, sequenced in a study of blood T cells in healthy people across ages. The use of a sample-barcoded 5' primer and a J-beta primer mix characterized a second PCR of about 7 to 12 cycles. One entry per CDR3 protein results from TCRdb running MiXCR on the 5' RACE reads. This sample has more than 600,000 distinct CDR3 sequences, with more than 20% found just once. The sample was also linked to a second study, of T cells of mothers and their children.

Sequenced material: blood. The receptor source for this set is a boy aged 10-17 years in good health.

This clonotype has just a few counts. The CDR3 loop is CSAPKSSGNTIYF. In DNA, the CDR3 is TGCAGTGCCCCAAAGAGCTCTGGAAACACCATATATTTT. This sequence joins TRBV20-1 and TRBJ1-3; D is unresolved. Trimming removed 6 bases from V and 0 bases from J, with 9 bases in between. The CDR3 length is 13 residues. Germline CDR1 is DFQATT and CDR2 is SNEGSKA (reference sequence).

The chain uses TRBV4-1 and TRBJ2-5; 10 nucleotides agree with TRBD2. Germline CDR1 is MGHRA and CDR2 is YSYEKL. The CDR3 totals 16 residues. J lost 5 bases, V lost 5 bases, and 11 bases had no gene match. The CDR3 loop is CASSRRTSGLLETQYF. The CDR3 DNA sequence: TGCGCCAGCAGCAGACGGACTAGCGGCCTCCTGGAGACCCAGTACTTC.

This clonotype came up a few times. J is TRBJ2-2 and V is TRBV28; D is unclear. The length of the CDR3 is 12 residues. The V gene's germline CDR1 is MDHEN and CDR2 SYDVKM. V lost 3 bases to trimming and J lost 7 bases, with 6 bases between them. The CDR3 loop reads CASSLTGGELFF. The CDR3 coding sequence is TGTGCCAGCAGTTTGACGGGCGGGGAGCTGTTTTTT.